The 3 T cell receptor beta chains below all came from one sample that was sequenced in a study of T cells and Merkel cell carcinoma outcomes. Clones were sequenced by immunoSEQ multiplex PCR, and TCRdb holds only the in-frame ones, with some missing. This sample has 5,000 to 7,000 clones, with about 72% found just once. The sample was tumor tissue from Merkel cell carcinoma. The receptors were gathered from a human donor with Merkel cell carcinoma.

This chain connects TRBV11-3 to TRBJ2-2; TRBD1 matches 8 bases. Germline V gene sequence: CDR1 SGHNT, CDR2 YENEEA. The CDR3 runs 15 residues. Trimming cost V 3 bases and J 6 bases; bases outside gene matches: 6. The CDR3 is CASSLDRAGSGELFF. The CDR3 coding sequence is TGTGCCAGCAGCTTGGACAGGGCGGGGTCCGGGGAGCTGTTTTTT.

This clone was seen just once. J is TRBJ1-5 and V is TRBV30, with D possibly being TRBD1 (5 bases). The CDR3 consists of 12 residues. Per germline, CDR1 GTSNPN and CDR2 SVGIG (reference sequence). Trimming shortened V by 7 bases and J by 7 bases, and 14 bases separated the two germline ends. The CDR3 protein is CAFSGLFQPQHF. CDR3 nucleotides: TGTGCCTTCTCAGGGTTATTCCAGCCCCAGCATTTT. Complete variable domain (other parts from reference TRBV30 and TRBJ1-5): SQTIHQWPATLVQPVGSPLSLECTVEGTSNPNLYWYRQAAGRGLQLLFYSVGIGQISSEVPQNLSASRPQDRQFILSSKKLLLSDSGFYLCAFSGLFQPQHFGDGTRLSIL.

The chain combines TRBV7-2 with TRBJ1-5; D possibly corresponds to TRBD1 (6 bases). Looked up from germline, CDR1 is SGHTA and CDR2 is FQGNSA. This CDR3 spans 15 amino acids. V was cut by 5 bases and J by 6 bases, with 17 bases left in between. This CDR3 reads CASSLGLTDSQPQHF. The CDR3 DNA sequence: TGTGCCAGCAGCCTGGGGCTCACGGACAGTCAGCCCCAGCATTTT.